Listed below are T cell receptor beta chains from one sample, sequenced in a study of blood T cell repertoires in COVID-19. The table came from immunoSEQ multiplex PCR; TCRdb's copy has only in-frame clones and leaves some out. The sample contains 100,000 to 150,000 clones, around 81% of which appear only once. Sequenced material: peripheral blood. These receptors originate from a man aged 35 to 55 with active or convalescent COVID-19. The CDR3 runs from the conserved cysteine through the conserved F or W. D genes are given only for firm matches. Size tells how often a clone was seen (once, few, many) or the class of an expanded clone, and some rows leave it out.

abundance: NA
j_gene: TRBJ1-5
d_gene: NA
v_gene: TRBV12-5
CDR3aa: CASGTDGGLGNQPQHF
CDR3nt: TGTGCTAGTGGTACCGACGGGGGTTTGGGCAATCAGCCCCAGCATTTT

abundance: NA
j_gene: TRBJ1-4
d_gene: NA
v_gene: TRBV5-1
CDR3aa: CASSLGGTTNEKLFF
CDR3nt: TGCGCCAGCAGCTTGGGTGGCACCACTAATGAAAAACTGTTTTTT

abundance: NA
j_gene: TRBJ1-1
d_gene: NA
v_gene: TRBV29-1
CDR3aa: CSVDVYGGMNTEAFF
CDR3nt: TGCAGCGTTGACGTATACGGGGGGATGAACACTGAAGCTTTCTTT

abundance: many
j_gene: TRBJ1-5
d_gene: TRBD1
v_gene: TRBV19
CDR3aa: CASTARGRQPQHF
CDR3nt: TGTGCCAGTACAGCCAGGGGGCGTCAGCCCCAGCATTTT

abundance: NA
j_gene: TRBJ2-1
d_gene: TRBD2
v_gene: TRBV3-1/TRBV3-2
CDR3aa: CASSKPGTSGGTYNEQFF
CDR3nt: TGTGCCAGCAGCAAACCCGGGACTAGCGGGGGGACATACAATGAGCAGTTCTTC

abundance: NA
j_gene: TRBJ1-4
d_gene: NA
v_gene: TRBV7-9
CDR3aa: CASSQLRDKNEKLFF
CDR3nt: TGTGCCAGCAGCCAACTCCGGGACAAGAATGAAAAACTGTTTTTT

abundance: NA
j_gene: TRBJ1-6
d_gene: NA
v_gene: TRBV2
CDR3aa: CASSAGLSDSPLHF
CDR3nt: TGTGCCAGCAGTGCGGGACTGTCAGATTCACCCCTCCACTTT

abundance: NA
j_gene: TRBJ1-5
d_gene: TRBD1
v_gene: TRBV10-1
CDR3aa: CASRGSGTAGQPQHF
CDR3nt: TGCGCCAGCAGAGGGTCGGGGACAGCCGGGCAGCCCCAGCATTTT

abundance: NA
j_gene: TRBJ1-2
d_gene: NA
v_gene: TRBV6-1
CDR3aa: CASSDRTAGYTF
CDR3nt: TGTGCCAGCAGTGACCGGACAGCAGGCTACACCTTC

abundance: once
j_gene: TRBJ1-2
d_gene: NA
v_gene: TRBV29-1
CDR3aa: CSVGNRSPNGYTF
CDR3nt: TGCAGCGTTGGAAACAGGTCCCCAAATGGCTACACCTTC

abundance: NA
j_gene: TRBJ1-4
d_gene: NA
v_gene: TRBV6-5
CDR3aa: CASSYRRQEASKLFF
CDR3nt: TGTGCCAGCAGTTACCGCCGACAGGAGGCATCAAAACTGTTTTTT

abundance: NA
j_gene: TRBJ2-6
d_gene: NA
v_gene: TRBV7-2
CDR3aa: CASSQQRLSSGANVLTF
CDR3nt: TGTGCCAGCAGCCAACAACGCCTCAGCTCTGGGGCCAACGTCCTGACTTTC

abundance: few
j_gene: TRBJ2-3
d_gene: TRBD1
v_gene: TRBV9
CDR3aa: CASSIQGAGTDTQYF
CDR3nt: TGTGCCAGCAGCATACAGGGGGCAGGGACAGATACGCAGTATTTT

abundance: NA
j_gene: TRBJ1-6
d_gene: NA
v_gene: TRBV5-1
CDR3aa: CASRPMFQPGSYNSPLHF
CDR3nt: TGCGCCAGCAGACCCATGTTCCAGCCAGGCTCCTATAATTCACCCCTCCACTTT

abundance: NA
j_gene: TRBJ2-3
d_gene: TRBD2
v_gene: TRBV5-6
CDR3aa: CASSWNSGGSTDTQYF
CDR3nt: TGTGCCAGCAGCTGGAATAGCGGGGGGAGCACAGATACGCAGTATTTT